Given below is one T cell receptor beta chain in context. As yet, its antigen is unknown. The V end lost 5 bases, the J end lost 7 bases, and 8 bases lay between the germline ends. CDR3 length: 12 residues. CDR1 is LNHDA and CDR2 is SQIVND in the germline V gene (reference sequence). TCRdb called the reads again in MiXCR, with one record for every CDR3 protein. Of under 50,000 distinct CDR3 sequences in the sample, 20% were seen once. This entry belongs to a study of T cell repertoires in cytomegalovirus infection. Study-wide background: Indications of both CMV infection and matching HLA type were provided by public TCR beta signatures.

General study results and limits: Identification of carriers of CMV plus the relevant HLA was performed using cumulative public TCR beta family frequency. It was HLA-C-restricted CMV-specific TCR beta clonotypes that dominated the response ex vivo.

V is TRBV19 and J is TRBJ1-4; no clear D. Specimen: PBMCs, sequenced either directly or after in vitro stimulation (not recorded which). This sequence originates from a human donor in good health (CMV status not recorded). Some clones in this sample may be carry-over from other donors' samples. This CDR3 is CASSAAFEKLFF. For the CDR3, the DNA is TGTGCCAGTAGTGCGGCGTTTGAAAAACTGTTTTTT.